These T cell receptor beta chains were read from a single sample in a study of T cells in Graves' hyperthyroidism and ophthalmopathy. TCRdb independently ran MiXCR on the multiplex PCR reads; one entry per CDR3 protein. The table shows roughly 180,000 distinct CDR3 sequences, with roughly 10% occurring only once. Material: blood. The source of these receptors is a woman aged 18-29 years with Graves' hyperthyroidism that later progressed to Graves' ophthalmopathy. Each CDR3 is given with its conserved first and last residue. Fields, in order: V gene, clone size, J gene, D gene, CDR3 DNA, CDR3 protein. D genes are given only for firm matches. Where a row states a size, it is once, few, many or the class of an expanded clone; other rows omit it.

TRBV6-1	many	TRBJ1-2	-	TGTGCCAGCAGTTCCCTTTTAGAGAACTATGGCTACACCTTC	CASSSLLENYGYTF
TRBV28	many	TRBJ1-2	-	TGTGCCAGCACCACACCTCCTAACTATGGCTACACCTTC	CASTTPPNYGYTF
TRBV4-1	-	TRBJ2-1	TRBD2	TGCGCCAGCAGCCAATTTCCGGGACTAGCGGGTTCGAGCTCCTACAATGAGCAGTTCTTC	CASSQFPGLAGSSSYNEQFF
TRBV19	many	TRBJ1-1	TRBD1	TGTGCCAGTAGTATCGGTGGACAGGGAAACACTGAAGCTTTCTTT	CASSIGGQGNTEAFF
TRBV20-1	few	TRBJ2-7	TRBD2	TGCAGTGCCGCGAACGGAGGGGAGGGGAACTCCTACGAGCAGTACTTC	CSAANGGEGNSYEQYF
TRBV5-1	many	TRBJ2-1	TRBD2	TGCGCCAGCAGCAGAACATATACTAGCGGGAATGAGCAGTTCTTC	CASSRTYTSGNEQFF
TRBV30	many	TRBJ2-7	-	TGTGCCTGGAGTGTTGGCATAGTCTCCTACGAGCAGTACTTC	CAWSVGIVSYEQYF
TRBV29-1	many	TRBJ2-2	-	TGCAGCGTTGGATCAGGGGGGGAGCTGTTTTTT	CSVGSGGELFF
TRBV6-2/TRBV6-3	-	TRBJ1-1	-	TGTGCCAGCAAACAAACCGTCGTGGGGGGAAGAGGGTGGGACACTGAAGCTTTCTTT	CASKQTVVGGRGWDTEAFF
TRBV4-1	few	TRBJ2-6	TRBD1	TGCGCCAGCAGCCAAGGCCGACAGGGATCACCTGGGGCCAACGTCCTGACTTTC	CASSQGRQGSPGANVLTF
TRBV3-1	few	TRBJ2-1	-	TGTGCCAGCAGCCAAGATTCTGTGTTCACCACAGTGGACAGTATCAATGAGCAGTTCTTC	CASSQDSVFTTVDSINEQFF